This T cell receptor (beta chain) stems from a study of regulatory T cells in long-lasting Graves disease. Study-wide findings and caveats: Persistent Graves' patients showed less TCR diversity than newly diagnosed ones. Analyses excluded thyroid tissue, covering peripheral blood alone.

To make TCR beta libraries, researchers used iRepertoire HTBI primers and Arm-PCR of CDR3 regions. TCRdb called the multiplex PCR reads again in MiXCR, with one record for every CDR3 protein. The table includes about 220,000 distinct CDR3 sequences, roughly 19% detected once. As to time point: newly diagnosed GD, antithyroid drugs for less than 3 months. Scientists built the TCR library using RNA that was extracted from PBMCs. This clonotype showed up many times. The target antigen is unknown. The same sample was also used in a study of T cells in Graves' hyperthyroidism and ophthalmopathy. That report adds: HTBI primers were the set used in a first-round RT-PCR of the TCR CDR3.

The TCR originated in a woman between 25 and 40 years old with Graves disease. Specimen: peripheral blood mononuclear cells (PBMCs), collected at new diagnosis, from a patient treated with antithyroid drugs.

CDR3 loop: CASTPGGSFEKLFF. The CDR3 DNA reads as TGTGCCAGCACCCCAGGGGGCTCCTTTGAAAAACTGTTTTTT. V usage is TRBV7-8 and J usage is TRBJ1-4; 8 bases fit TRBD1. Germline CDR1 is SGHVS and CDR2 is FQNEAQ. The CDR3 totals 14 residues. V was clipped by 7 bases and J by 7 bases; unmatched bases: 8.